This entry describes one TCR beta chain. The sample belongs to a study of blood T cell repertoires in COVID-19. Study-wide context: The study drew acute and convalescent COVID-19 samples from the United States, Italy and Spain. T cells, B-cell-depleted T cells, or PBMCs supplied cDNA or gDNA.

A Seattle source enrolled patients during active infection and followed them longitudinally. As originally analysed: Reference gene primer amplification yielded estimated nucleated cell counts. Method: immunoSEQ multiplex PCR; TCRdb's copy keeps in-frame clones and lacks some. V, J and clone size were drawn from that table, and D and trimming were deduced from the DNA. The sample has some 400,000 clones, around 87% seen once. CDR1 is SGHTA, CDR2 FQGNSA, per germline. The germline V and J ends were trimmed by 2 bases and 1 base, with 7 bases remaining between them. This CDR3 has 14 amino acids. The chain has TRBV7-2 and TRBJ2-3, with D maybe TRBD2 (5 bases). Sequencing used peripheral blood. This sequence was found in a woman aged 60-75 years with COVID-19, enrolled during active disease. CDR3 loop: CASSLRRGTDTQYF. The CDR3 region has the DNA TGTGCCAGCAGCTTACGGCGGGGCACAGATACGCAGTATTTT. The whole variable domain, remainder taken from reference TRBV7-2 and TRBJ2-3, is GAGVSQSPSNKVTEKGKDVELRCDPISGHTALYWYRQSLGQGLEFLIYFQGNSAPDKSGLPSDRFSAERTGGSVSTLTIQRTQQEDSAVYLCASSLRRGTDTQYFGPGTRLTVL.